Listed below are T cell receptor beta chains from one sample, sequenced in a study of response to subunit inactivated influenza vaccine. MiXCR, run by TCRdb on the RT-PCR reads, gives a single entry per CDR3 protein. The repertoire holds fewer than 800,000 distinct CDR3 sequences, with about 15% as singletons. The sample consisted of PBMCs from blood, taken about 13 days after vaccination. These receptors all come from a man aged 50-60 years who received an inactivated influenza vaccine. The CDR3 runs from the conserved cysteine through the conserved F or W. The D gene is left open where the match is weak. A row's size may be missing; if present it is once, few, many or a size class.

>-|few|TRBV20-1|TRBJ1-2
CSARDLGVDGGYTF
TGCAGTGCTAGAGATCTGGGGGTCGACGGTGGCTACACCTTC
>TRBD1|-|TRBV10-3|TRBJ2-1
CAISRGQGPYNEQFF
TGTGCCATCAGTCGAGGACAGGGCCCATACAATGAGCAGTTCTTC
>TRBD2|many|TRBV5-1|TRBJ2-1
CASSLGRGGLFF
TGCGCCAGCAGCTTGGGTCGGGGGGGGCTGTTCTTC
>-|few|TRBV7-9|TRBJ2-5
CASSLGARGQQETQYF
TGTGCCAGCAGCTTGGGGGCGCGGGGGCAACAAGAGACCCAGTACTTC
>-|-|TRBV18|TRBJ2-3
CASSPPRPTDTQYF
TGTGCCAGCTCACCACCTAGACCCACAGATACGCAGTATTTT
>-|few|TRBV5-1|TRBJ2-2
CASSYSGEDGELFF
TGCGCCAGCAGCTACAGCGGAGAAGACGGGGAGCTGTTTTTT
>TRBD2|-|TRBV20-1|TRBJ2-7
CSAHTSGIAYEQYF
TGCAGTGCTCACACTAGCGGGATAGCCTACGAGCAGTACTTC
>-|few|TRBV5-1|TRBJ1-1
CASSLDGGTEAFF
TGCGCCAGCAGCTTGGACGGAGGCACTGAAGCTTTCTTT
>-|-|TRBV7-9|TRBJ2-7
CASSSFGRGRHEQYF
TGTGCCAGCAGCTCTTTTGGCAGGGGAAGACACGAGCAGTACTTC
>TRBD2|-|TRBV9|TRBJ2-1
CASSVAETSGRAREQFF
TGTGCCAGCAGCGTAGCGGAGACTAGCGGGAGGGCCAGGGAGCAGTTCTTC
>-|-|TRBV28|TRBJ2-3
CASLRGASTDTQYF
TGTGCCAGCTTACGGGGGGCTAGCACAGATACGCAGTATTTT
>-|-|TRBV11-2|TRBJ2-1
CASSFTISSNEQFF
TGTGCCAGCAGCTTCACGATTAGCTCTAATGAGCAGTTCTTC
>-|few|TRBV7-2|TRBJ1-6
CASSLVGPSPLHF
TGTGCCAGCAGCTTAGTGGGTCCATCACCCCTCCACTTT
>TRBD2|few|TRBV7-9|TRBJ2-1
CASRRASGRGNEQFF
TGTGCCAGCAGAAGGGCTAGCGGGAGAGGGAATGAGCAGTTCTTC
>-|-|TRBV5-1|TRBJ2-2
CASSFSVPNTGELFF
TGCGCCAGCAGCTTTTCGGTACCTAACACCGGGGAGCTGTTTTTT
>TRBD1|-|TRBV4-3|TRBJ1-2
CASKTRQGLDYTF
TGCGCCAGCAAGACGAGACAGGGACTGGACTACACCTTC
>TRBD2|-|TRBV15|TRBJ2-5
CATSRDPPGRYQETQYF
TGTGCCACCAGCAGAGATCCCCCCGGGAGGTACCAAGAGACCCAGTACTTC
>TRBD2|-|TRBV29-1|TRBJ2-7
CSVQGTSGPTEQYF
TGCAGCGTACAGGGGACTAGCGGACCAACCGAGCAGTACTTC
>TRBD1|-|TRBV12-3/TRBV12-4|TRBJ1-2
CASSHGTAYGYTF
TGTGCCAGCAGCCACGGGACAGCCTATGGCTACACCTTC
>TRBD1|few|TRBV6-2/TRBV6-3|TRBJ2-7
CASRPGTAEQYF
TGTGCCAGCAGACCCGGGACAGCTGAGCAGTACTTC
>-|few|TRBV12-3/TRBV12-4|TRBJ1-6
CASSFTIREQPLHF
TGTGCCAGCAGTTTCACGATCCGGGAGCAACCCCTCCACTTT
>-|-|TRBV12-3/TRBV12-4|TRBJ2-7
CASSSKTGTYLGQYF
TGTGCCAGCAGCTCGAAGACAGGAACCTACCTCGGGCAGTACTTC
>TRBD1|-|TRBV9|TRBJ1-6
CASSARTGRYSPLHF
TGTGCCAGCAGCGCCCGGACAGGCCGGTATTCACCCCTCCACTTT
>-|many|TRBV4-3|TRBJ1-1
CASSQVRGNTEAFF
TGCGCCAGCAGCCAAGTTCGGGGGAACACTGAAGCTTTCTTT
>-|-|TRBV5-1|TRBJ2-2
CASSSSPGQGTGELFF
TGCGCCAGCAGCTCATCCCCGGGCCAGGGGACCGGGGAGCTGTTTTTT
>TRBD2|few|TRBV7-9|TRBJ2-1
CASSWVGGNNEQFF
TGTGCCAGCAGCTGGGTGGGAGGGAACAATGAGCAGTTCTTC
>-|few|TRBV5-1|TRBJ1-1
CASSRQADGTEAFF
TGCGCCAGCAGCCGACAGGCGGATGGCACTGAAGCTTTCTTT
>TRBD2|few|TRBV2|TRBJ2-5
CASSGGGNQETQYF
TGTGCCAGCAGTGGCGGGGGGAACCAAGAGACCCAGTACTTC
>-|few|TRBV29-1|TRBJ2-2
CSVVSSAGELFF
TGCAGCGTTGTGTCCAGTGCCGGGGAGCTGTTTTTT
>-|-|TRBV7-8|TRBJ2-7
CASSLVGGLGEQYF
TGTGCCAGCAGCTTAGTTGGGGGTCTGGGGGAGCAGTACTTC
>TRBD1|few|TRBV5-5|TRBJ2-1
CASSHRGLNSDEQFF
TGTGCCAGCAGCCACAGGGGTTTAAATTCGGATGAGCAGTTCTTC
>-|-|TRBV4-3|TRBJ2-3
CASSQDPRQDTQYF
TGCGCCAGCAGCCAAGATCCCCGTCAAGATACGCAGTATTTT
>TRBD1|few|TRBV20-1|TRBJ1-6
CSARQGGGSYNSPLHF
TGCAGTGCTAGACAGGGGGGAGGCTCCTATAATTCACCCCTCCACTTT
>TRBD1|-|TRBV9|TRBJ1-1
CASSVGGQAHEAFF
TGTGCCAGCAGCGTAGGGGGACAGGCCCATGAAGCTTTCTTT
>TRBD2|-|TRBV7-9|TRBJ2-1
CASISSGSNEQFF
TGTGCCAGCATCTCTAGCGGGAGTAATGAGCAGTTCTTC
>-|-|TRBV30|TRBJ1-4
CAWRSENEKLFF
TGTGCCTGGAGGTCGGAGAATGAAAAACTGTTTTTT
>-|-|TRBV12-3/TRBV12-4|TRBJ2-1
CASSLRDGSYNEQFF
TGTGCCAGCAGTTTGAGGGACGGCTCCTACAATGAGCAGTTCTTC
>-|-|TRBV5-1|TRBJ2-5
CASSLSVGVGETQYF
TGCGCCAGCAGCTTGTCGGTGGGGGTCGGGGAGACCCAGTACTTC
>TRBD2|-|TRBV12-3/TRBV12-4|TRBJ2-3
CASSLTSGGARGTDTQYF
TGTGCCAGCAGCCTAACTAGCGGGGGGGCTAGAGGCACAGATACGCAGTATTTT
>TRBD2|-|TRBV30|TRBJ2-3
CAWSGAGATDTQYF
TGTGCCTGGAGTGGAGCGGGGGCAACAGATACGCAGTATTTT
>-|few|TRBV7-2|TRBJ2-5
CASSLVGGLALQETQYF
TGTGCCAGCAGCTTAGTTGGGGGGCTGGCTCTCCAAGAGACCCAGTACTTC
>-|-|TRBV4-3|TRBJ2-7
CASSQGWGQIYEQYF
TGCGCCAGCAGCCAAGGTTGGGGACAAATCTACGAGCAGTACTTC
>TRBD1|-|TRBV27|TRBJ2-7
CASRPRGAQGAEQYF
TGTGCCAGCAGGCCTAGGGGGGCGCAGGGGGCCGAGCAGTACTTC
>-|-|TRBV30|TRBJ2-1
CAWSVWGSNNEQFF
TGTGCCTGGAGTGTATGGGGTAGCAACAATGAGCAGTTCTTC
>-|few|TRBV6-2/TRBV6-3|TRBJ2-1
CASSYSSHEQFF
TGTGCCAGCAGTTACTCGTCCCATGAGCAGTTCTTC
>-|few|TRBV7-8|TRBJ2-1
CASSPLGPRGGTEQFF
TGTGCCAGCAGCCCCCTTGGGCCAAGGGGGGGTACTGAGCAGTTCTTC
>-|few|TRBV10-2|TRBJ1-6
CASSELGGGAPLHF
TGCGCCAGCAGTGAGCTGGGGGGAGGGGCACCCCTCCACTTT
>TRBD1|-|TRBV29-1|TRBJ2-1
CSARTGGVNEQFF
TGCAGCGCCCGGACAGGGGGGGTCAATGAGCAGTTCTTC